This T cell receptor beta chain emerged from a study of cytomegalovirus exposure and HLA in healthy donors. Germline CDR1 is MNHEY and CDR2 is SVGAGI. Deletions cut 5 bases from V and 5 bases from J, with 18 bases between. The CDR3 extends over 15 amino acids. The PCR used 60 Vbeta and 13 Jbeta primers. Some clones are missing from TCRdb's copy, which holds only in-frame ones; the method was immunoSEQ multiplex PCR. The sample comprises roughly 58,000 clones, under 90% of which are singletons, and approximately 3.6% rests with the top ten. This TCR was recovered from a woman aged 40 to 50 in good health and CMV-seronegative. Sequenced input: PBMCs. V usage is TRBV6-5 and J usage is TRBJ1-2; tentative D call: TRBD1 (5 bases). CDR3 protein: CASSLGRQSQYGYTF. In nucleotides, the CDR3 is TGTGCCAGCAGTCTCGGGCGACAGTCCCAATATGGCTACACCTTC.